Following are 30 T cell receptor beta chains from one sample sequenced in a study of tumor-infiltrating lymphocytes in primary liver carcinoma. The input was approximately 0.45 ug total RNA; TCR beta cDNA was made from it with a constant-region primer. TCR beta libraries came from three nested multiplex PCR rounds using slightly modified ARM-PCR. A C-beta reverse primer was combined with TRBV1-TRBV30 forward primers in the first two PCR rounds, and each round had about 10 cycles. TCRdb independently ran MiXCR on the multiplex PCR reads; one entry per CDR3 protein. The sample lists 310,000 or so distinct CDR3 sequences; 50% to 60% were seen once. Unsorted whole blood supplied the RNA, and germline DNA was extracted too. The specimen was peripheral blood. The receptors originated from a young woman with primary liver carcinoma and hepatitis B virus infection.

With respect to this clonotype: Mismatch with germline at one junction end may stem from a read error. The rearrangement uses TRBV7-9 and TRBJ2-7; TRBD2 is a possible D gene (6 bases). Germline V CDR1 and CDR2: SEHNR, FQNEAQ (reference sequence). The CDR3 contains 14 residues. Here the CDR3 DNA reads TGTGTCAGCAGCTTAGCGGCGGAGGATGGCGAGCAGTACTTC. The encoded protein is CVSSLAAEDGEQYF.

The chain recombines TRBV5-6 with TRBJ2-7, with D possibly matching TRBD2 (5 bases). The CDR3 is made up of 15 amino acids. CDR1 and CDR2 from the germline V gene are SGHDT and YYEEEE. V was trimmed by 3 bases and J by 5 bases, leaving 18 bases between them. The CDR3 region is CASSSVTGFQDEQYF. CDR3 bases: TGTGCCAGCAGCTCGGTAACGGGATTTCAGGACGAGCAGTACTTC.

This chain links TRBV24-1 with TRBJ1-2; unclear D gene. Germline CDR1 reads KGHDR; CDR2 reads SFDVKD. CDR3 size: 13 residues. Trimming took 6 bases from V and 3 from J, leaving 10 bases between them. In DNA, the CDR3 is TGTGCCACCAGTCGGGGTGCCTACTATGGCTACACCTTC. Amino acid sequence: CATSRGAYYGYTF.

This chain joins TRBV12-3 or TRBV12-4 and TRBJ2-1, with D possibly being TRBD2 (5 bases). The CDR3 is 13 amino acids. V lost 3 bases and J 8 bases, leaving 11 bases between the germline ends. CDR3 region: CASSFGVVYEQFF. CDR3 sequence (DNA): TGTGCCAGCAGTTTCGGGGTGGTGTATGAGCAGTTCTTC.

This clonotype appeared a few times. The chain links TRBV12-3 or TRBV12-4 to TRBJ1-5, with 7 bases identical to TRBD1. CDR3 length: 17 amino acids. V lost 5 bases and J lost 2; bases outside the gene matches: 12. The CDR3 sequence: CASSPGGRAGGNQPQHF. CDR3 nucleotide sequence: TGTGCCAGCAGTCCAGGGGGTAGGGCTGGCGGCAATCAGCCCCAGCATTTT.

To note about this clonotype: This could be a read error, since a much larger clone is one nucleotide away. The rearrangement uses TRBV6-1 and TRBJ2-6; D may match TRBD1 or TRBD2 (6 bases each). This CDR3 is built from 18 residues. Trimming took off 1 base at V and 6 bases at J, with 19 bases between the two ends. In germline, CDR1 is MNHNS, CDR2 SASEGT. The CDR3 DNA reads TGTGCCAGCAGTGAAGTGGGTTTATGGGGGGCCGTGGCCAACGTCCTGACTTTC. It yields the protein CASSEVGLWGAVANVLTF.

Written as DNA, the CDR3 is TGTGCCAGCAGTTTACCCGCTTACGAGCAGTACTTC. It is translated as CASSLPAYEQYF. The rearrangement uses TRBV28 and TRBJ2-7, with D unresolved. V was trimmed by 2 bases and J by 4 bases, leaving 6 bases between them. Germline V gene lookup returns CDR1 MDHEN and CDR2 SYDVKM. CDR3 length: 12 amino acids.

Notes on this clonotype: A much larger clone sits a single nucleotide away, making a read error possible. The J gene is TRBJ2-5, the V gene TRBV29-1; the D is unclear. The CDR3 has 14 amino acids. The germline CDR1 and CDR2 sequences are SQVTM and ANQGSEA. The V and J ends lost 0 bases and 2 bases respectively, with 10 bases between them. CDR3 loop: CSVEETNLQETQYF. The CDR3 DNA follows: TGCAGCGTTGAAGAGACCAACTTACAAGAGACCCAGTACTTC.

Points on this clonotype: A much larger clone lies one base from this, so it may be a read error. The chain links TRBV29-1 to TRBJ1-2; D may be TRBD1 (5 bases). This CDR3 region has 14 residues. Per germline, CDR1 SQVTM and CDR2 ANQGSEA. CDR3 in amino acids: CSVEGDQANHGYTF. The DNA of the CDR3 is TGCAGCGTTGAGGGGGATCAAGCTAACCATGGCTACACCTTC.

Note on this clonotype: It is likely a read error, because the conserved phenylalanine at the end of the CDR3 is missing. The CDR3 loop is CASREAGLGDFKQFL. The DNA for the CDR3 is TGTGCCAGCAGGGAGGCGGGACTCGGGGATTTTAAGCAGTTCCTA. The chain has TRBV12-3 or TRBV12-4 and TRBJ2-1, with a tentative D call TRBD2 (6 bases). The CDR3 covers 15 residues. Between the trimmed V and J ends, which lost 6 bases and 11 bases, there was a span of 23 bases.

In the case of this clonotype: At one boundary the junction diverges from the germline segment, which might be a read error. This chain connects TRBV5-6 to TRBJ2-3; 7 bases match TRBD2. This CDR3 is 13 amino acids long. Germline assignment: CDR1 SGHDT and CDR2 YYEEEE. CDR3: CASSLILADTHYF. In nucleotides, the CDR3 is TGTGCCAGCAGCCTCATTCTAGCGGATACGCACTATTTT.

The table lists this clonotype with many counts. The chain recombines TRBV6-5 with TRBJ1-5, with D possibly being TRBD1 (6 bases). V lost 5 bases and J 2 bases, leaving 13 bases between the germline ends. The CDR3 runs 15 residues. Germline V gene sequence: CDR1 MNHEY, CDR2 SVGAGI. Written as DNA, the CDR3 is TGTGCCAGCAGTGACAGGCCGCACGGCAATCAGCCCCAGCATTTT. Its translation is CASSDRPHGNQPQHF.

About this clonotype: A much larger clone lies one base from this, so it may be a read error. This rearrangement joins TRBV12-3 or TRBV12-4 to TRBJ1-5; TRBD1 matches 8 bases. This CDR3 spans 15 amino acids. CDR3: CASSSTGQGEQHQHF. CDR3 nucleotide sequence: TGTGCCAGCAGCTCTACCGGACAGGGTGAACAGCACCAGCATTTT.

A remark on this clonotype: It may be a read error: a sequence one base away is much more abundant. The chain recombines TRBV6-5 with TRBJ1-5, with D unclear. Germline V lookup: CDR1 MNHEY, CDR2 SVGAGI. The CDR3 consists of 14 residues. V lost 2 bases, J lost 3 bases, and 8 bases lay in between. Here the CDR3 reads CASSYRSVNQPQHF. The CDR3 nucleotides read TGTGCCAGCAGTTACAGGAGCGTCAATCAGCCCCAGCATTTT.

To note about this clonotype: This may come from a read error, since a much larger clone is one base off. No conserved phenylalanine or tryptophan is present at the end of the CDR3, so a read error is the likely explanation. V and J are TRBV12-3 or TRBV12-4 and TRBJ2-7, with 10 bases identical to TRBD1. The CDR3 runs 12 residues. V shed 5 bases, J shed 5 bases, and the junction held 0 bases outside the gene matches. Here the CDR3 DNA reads TGTGCCAGCAGTGGGACAGGGGACGAGCAGTACTAC. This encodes CASSGTGDEQYY.

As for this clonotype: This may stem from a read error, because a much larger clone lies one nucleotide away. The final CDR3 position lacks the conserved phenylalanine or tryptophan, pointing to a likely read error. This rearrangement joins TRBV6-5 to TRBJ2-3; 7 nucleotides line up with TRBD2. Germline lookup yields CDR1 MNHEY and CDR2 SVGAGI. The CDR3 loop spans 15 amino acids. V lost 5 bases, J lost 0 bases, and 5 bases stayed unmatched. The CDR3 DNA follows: TGTGCCAGCAGTCCCCTAGCGGCTAGCACAGATACGCAGTATATT. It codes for CASSPLAASTDTQYI.

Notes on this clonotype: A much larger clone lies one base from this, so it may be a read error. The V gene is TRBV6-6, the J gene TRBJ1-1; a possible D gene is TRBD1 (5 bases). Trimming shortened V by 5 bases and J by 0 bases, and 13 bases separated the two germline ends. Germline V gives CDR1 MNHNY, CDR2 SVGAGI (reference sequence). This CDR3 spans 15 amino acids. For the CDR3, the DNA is TGTGCCAGCAGTACTCCGGGACGGATGAACACTGAAGCTTTCTTT. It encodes CASSTPGRMNTEAFF.

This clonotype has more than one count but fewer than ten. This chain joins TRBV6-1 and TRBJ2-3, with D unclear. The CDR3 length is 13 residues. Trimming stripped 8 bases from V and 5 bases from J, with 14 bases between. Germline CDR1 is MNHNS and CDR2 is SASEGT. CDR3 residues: CASRRRKLDTQYF. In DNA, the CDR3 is TGTGCCAGCCGTAGACGTAAGCTAGATACGCAGTATTTT.

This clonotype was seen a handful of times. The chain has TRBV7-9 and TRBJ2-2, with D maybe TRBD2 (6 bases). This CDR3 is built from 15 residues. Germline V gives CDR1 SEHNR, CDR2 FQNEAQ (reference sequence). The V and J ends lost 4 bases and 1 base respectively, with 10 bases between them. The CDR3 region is CASSSTSWNTGELFF. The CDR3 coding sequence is TGTGCCAGCAGCTCCACTAGCTGGAACACCGGGGAGCTGTTTTTT.

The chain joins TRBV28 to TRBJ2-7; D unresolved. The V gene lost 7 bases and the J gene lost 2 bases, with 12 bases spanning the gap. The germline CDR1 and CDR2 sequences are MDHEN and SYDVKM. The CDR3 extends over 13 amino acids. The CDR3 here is CASTPRPTYEQYF. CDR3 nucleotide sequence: TGTGCCAGCACCCCACGCCCAACCTACGAGCAGTACTTC.

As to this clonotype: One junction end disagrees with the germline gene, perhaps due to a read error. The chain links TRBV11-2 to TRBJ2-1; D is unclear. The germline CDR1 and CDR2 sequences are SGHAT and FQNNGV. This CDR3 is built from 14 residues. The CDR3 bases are TGTGCCAGCAACTTAGAGGAAATCTACAATGAGCAGTTCTTC. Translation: CASNLEEIYNEQFF.

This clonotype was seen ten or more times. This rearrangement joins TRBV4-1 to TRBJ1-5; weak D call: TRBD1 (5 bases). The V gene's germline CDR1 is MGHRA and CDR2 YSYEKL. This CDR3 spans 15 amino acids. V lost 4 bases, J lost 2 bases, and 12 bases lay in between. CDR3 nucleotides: TGCGCCAGCAGCCTCAGAGGACACGGCAATCAGCCCCAGCATTTT. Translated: CASSLRGHGNQPQHF.

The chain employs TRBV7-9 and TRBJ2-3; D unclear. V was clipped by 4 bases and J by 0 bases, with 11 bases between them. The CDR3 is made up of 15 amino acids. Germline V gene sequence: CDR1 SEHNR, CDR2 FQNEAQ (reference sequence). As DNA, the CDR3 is TGTGCCAGCAGCTCACCCCTGGGGAGCACAGATACGCAGTATTTT. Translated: CASSSPLGSTDTQYF.

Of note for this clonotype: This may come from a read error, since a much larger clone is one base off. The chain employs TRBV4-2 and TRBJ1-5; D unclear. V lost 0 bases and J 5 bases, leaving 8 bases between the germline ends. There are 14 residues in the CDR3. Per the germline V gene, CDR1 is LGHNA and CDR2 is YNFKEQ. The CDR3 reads CASSQDAVYQPQHF. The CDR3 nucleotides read TGTGCCAGCAGCCAAGACGCTGTGTATCAGCCCCAGCATTTT.

CDR3: CSVSVKAYNEQFF. CDR3 nucleotides: TGCAGCGTGTCCGTAAAAGCGTACAATGAGCAGTTCTTC. This sequence joins TRBV29-1 and TRBJ2-1; unclear D gene. The CDR3 extends over 13 amino acids. The germline V and J ends were trimmed by 6 bases and 4 bases, with 13 bases remaining between them. CDR1 and CDR2 from the germline V gene are SQVTM and ANQGSEA.

The CDR3: CAISVGQTRDTQYF. Written as DNA, the CDR3 is TGTGCCATCAGTGTAGGACAAACCCGGGATACGCAGTATTTT. J is TRBJ2-3 and V is TRBV10-3, with TRBD1 as a possible D gene (5 bases). The CDR3 totals 14 residues. The V and J ends lost 4 bases and 6 bases respectively, with 14 bases between them. From germline, CDR1 is ENHRY and CDR2 SYGVKD.

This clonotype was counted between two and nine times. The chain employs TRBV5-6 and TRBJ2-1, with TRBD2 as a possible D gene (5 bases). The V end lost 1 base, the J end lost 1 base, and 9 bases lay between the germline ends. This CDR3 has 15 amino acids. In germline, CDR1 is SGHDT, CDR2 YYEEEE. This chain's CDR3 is CASSLKQRSYNEQFF. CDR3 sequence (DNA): TGTGCCAGCAGCTTGAAACAGCGGTCCTACAATGAGCAGTTCTTC.

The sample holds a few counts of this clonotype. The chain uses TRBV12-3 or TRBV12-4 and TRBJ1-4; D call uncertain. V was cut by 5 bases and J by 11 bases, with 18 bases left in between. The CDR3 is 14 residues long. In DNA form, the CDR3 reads TGTGCCAGCAGTGGGTCCACTCTGGGCGGGAAACTGTTTTTT. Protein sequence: CASSGSTLGGKLFF.

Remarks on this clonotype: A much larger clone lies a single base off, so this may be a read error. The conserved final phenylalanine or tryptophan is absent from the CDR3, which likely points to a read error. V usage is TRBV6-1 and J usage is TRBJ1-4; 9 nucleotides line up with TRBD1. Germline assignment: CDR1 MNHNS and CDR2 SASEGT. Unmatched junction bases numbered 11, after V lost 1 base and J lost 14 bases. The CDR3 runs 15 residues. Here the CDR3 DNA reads TGTGCCAGCAGTGAAGACCCCGGGACAGGGAAGCGGCTGTTTTTG. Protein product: CASSEDPGTGKRLFL.

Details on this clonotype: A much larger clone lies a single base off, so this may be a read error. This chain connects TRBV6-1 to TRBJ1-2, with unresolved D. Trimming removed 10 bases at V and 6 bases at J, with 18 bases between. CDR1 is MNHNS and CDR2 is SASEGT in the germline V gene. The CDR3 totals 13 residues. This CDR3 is CAIAWIGPNGYTF. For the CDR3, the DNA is TGTGCCATCGCATGGATCGGCCCCAATGGCTACACCTTC.